This T cell receptor beta chain was found in a study of read filtering for tumor transcriptome and immune sequencing. On the study more broadly: The cohort had 17 to 20 men and approximately 14 women aged roughly 40 to 90, mean around 63 years. DNase treatment preceded whole-transcriptome library preparation. Study-level points and caveats: Dropping single-read clonotypes raised IR-seq and RNA-seq shared-clonotype correlation. Single-read clonotypes: about 81.9% of IR-seq clonotypes (around 4% of reads), more than 70% of RNA-seq clonotypes (around 45% of reads).

The library was built from around 400 ng RNA with molecular barcoded adaptors for alpha/delta and beta/gamma chains. One entry per CDR3 protein results from TCRdb running MiXCR on the reads. The sample includes some 22,000 distinct CDR3 sequences, 20% to 25% of them seen just once. In this sample, this clonotype turned up many times. Its antigen is as yet unknown. J was trimmed by 4 bases and V by 5 bases; bases with no gene match: 11. The CDR3 is made up of 15 amino acids. Source material: a population of CD138-negative cells sorted from bone marrow. This sequence was found in a donor aged 40 or older with multiple myeloma. This chain joins TRBV12-3 or TRBV12-4 and TRBJ2-7, with 7 positions matching TRBD2. The CDR3 DNA reads as TGTGCCAGCAGTCCTCTAGCGGCAGGCATTTACGAGCAGTACTTC. Protein product: CASSPLAAGIYEQYF.